This TCR beta chain came from a study of shared clonotypes between healthy human individuals (dated by TCRdb to the early 2020s). For context, the study as a whole: The cohort comprised a couple of women and three men aged 18 to 49 years. For each donor, CD4 naive and CD4 memory were each given three plates, CD8 naive was given two plates, and CD8 memory was given one plate. To estimate repertoire size and how much clonotypes are shared between individuals, the study performed deep sequencing of blood TCR repertoires from a few healthy adults. Libraries were prepared and TCR repertoires were sequenced by different laboratories using diverse techniques, in order to increase sequencing depth and limit assay-specific biases. Between about 0.8 and 9 billion PBMCs per donor were obtained by leukapheresis.

The donors were healthy, HIV-negative adults who had no recently reported acute infections or vaccinations. Every donor was a Caucasian adult living in Nashville, Tennessee, USA. Magnetic negative selection was used to enrich CD4+ T cells, after which naive cells were positively selected on CD45RA and the negative fraction became the memory subset. After blood collection by leukapheresis, PBMCs were isolated using Ficoll-Histopaque density gradient centrifugation and then cryopreserved in the vapor phase of liquid nitrogen. Analytical flow cytometry was used to check the purity and quantity of every magnetically sorted T cell population. Each sorted fraction had its genomic DNA isolated and then quantified by UV absorbance on a Nanodrop 2000c. On the study overall, not on this receptor specifically: Because the study included only a small number of donors, the genetic and exposure-history diversity represented was limited. Naive subsets generally had larger estimated clonotype richness than memory subsets. Even with the large sequencing depth, rarefaction of the sorted-subset datasets indicated that sequencing was incomplete. Across a handful of donors, approximately 5% of naive CD4, roughly 3.3% of naive CD8, around 2.5% of memory CD4, and about 0.4% of memory CD8 clonotypes were shared. Pairwise subsampling indicated that sequencing depth was expected to affect the degree of clonotype sharing among donors. Sampling was limited to blood, and TCR repertoires in tissue likely differ from TCR repertoires in blood. Clonotypes shared by all four sorted-subset donors showed higher generation probabilities than non-shared clonotypes.

Concerning this clone itself: It has no known antigen specificity. No much larger clonotype is one base removed from it; base qualities were not supplied.

The CDR3 numbers 13 residues from cysteine through phenylalanine. Here the CDR3 DNA is all that survives: 39 bases in frame from base 1. CDR1 and CDR2 are read off the germline V gene as MDHEN and SYDVKM. The V end gives up 1 base and the J end 11 bases, leaving 4 bases in the junction not matched to a gene. Using the deep immunoSEQ assay, TCR CDR3 regions were amplified from genomic DNA by multiplex PCR. For each cell subset, the extracted genomic DNA was distributed evenly across all wells of several immunoSEQ 96-well plates, and each plate served as one replicate. For sorted subsets, roughly 200 ng of genomic DNA, equivalent to some 30,000 T cell genomes, went into each replicate PCR. The purified libraries were quantified using a Qubit 3.0 fluorometer, sized with a Bioanalyzer 2100, and then quantified again using the KAPA Library Quantification kit. A separate single-read 150-cycle Illumina NextSeq 550 flow cell was used to sequence each immunoSEQ 96-well plate. In the authors' own workflow: The immunoSEQ output contained only junctional sequences without quality scores, so filtering could not match that applied to full-length reads. To assign V/J genes and CDR3, sequences were annotated against IMGT germline references using PyIR, a Python wrapper for IgBLAST v1.9. Any read was removed if the V/J assignment was weak (E-value above 1e-6), the CDR3 was missing, or the read contained stop codons, out-of-frame junctions, or ambiguous translated residues. V3J clonotypes were defined as sequences sharing an identical inferred V gene, J gene, and CDR3 amino acid sequence. Percentage overlap between repertoires was calculated by dividing the number of shared unique clonotypes by the size of the smaller repertoire. Richness of each repertoire was evaluated using RTK rarefaction, the Chao1 estimator, and Recon v2.1 estimates of unobserved clonotypes. OLGA was used to compute generation probabilities for all TCRbeta clonotypes that the gDNA method yielded from a handful of donors. Not all clones reach the TCRdb copy of this immuneACCESS table, which keeps in-frame sequences only. Checked studies attribute under half of the gap to unresolved V genes and leave the rest unexplained. V, J and clone size were drawn from that table, and D and trimming were deduced from the DNA. This sample is represented by approximately 2.5 million clones; over 85% of them were singletons. About 0.13% of the sample is taken by the ten largest.

This TCR was recovered from a man between 18 and 29 years old in good health. The specimen sequenced was naive CD4+ T cells sorted from blood. The sample's cell subset or site, from its label and the paper: CD45RA+ positively selected. This receptor chain uses TRBV28 and TRBJ1-4; TRBD1 lines up with 7 middle nucleotides. Here is the DNA: TGTGCCAGCAGTTTATACAGGGGCTGGAAACTGTTTTTT. Its translation reads: CASSLYRGWKLFF.